This entry features one T cell receptor (beta chain) sequence. One base away lies a much larger clone, so this may be a sequencing read error. CDR3 size: 13 residues. The germline V gene encodes CDR1 WSHSY and CDR2 SAAADI. The V and J ends lost 8 bases and 10 bases, in that order; junction bases with no gene match: 11. Repertoires were generated with immunoSEQ multiplex PCR, while TCRdb's copy carries only in-frame clones and drops some. This table holds roughly 330,000 clones, approximately 79% found once. This sample is part of a study of shared clonotypes between healthy human individuals. Sequencing was carried out using memory CD4+ T cells sorted from blood. Subset defined: CD45RA-negative fraction. The chain joins TRBV10-2 to TRBJ2-5; 9 nucleotides align to TRBD2. This TCR came from a man between 25 and 39 years old in good health. The CDR3 coding sequence is TGCGCCAGCCAATTAGCGGGAGAGATTATCCAGTACTTC. This codes for CASQLAGEIIQYF.